This TCR beta chain was obtained from a study of PD-1 blockade in classical Hodgkin lymphoma. Time point defined: newly diagnosed, previously untreated cHL patient sample. Using magnetic negative selection, the CD4+ T cells were separated out of thawed PBMCs. The authors compared against newly diagnosed, untreated classical Hodgkin lymphoma PBMCs. Findings and caveats of the study: Before treatment, TCR diversity in newly diagnosed patients was reportedly lower than in healthy donors. Whatever underlies the repertoire differences (possibly disease activity or prior therapy) remains undefined.

A word on this clone: What it binds is unknown.

Sequenced by immunoSEQ multiplex PCR; TCRdb stores in-frame clones only, minus some. The sample has approximately 23,000 clones; roughly 90% are singletons. Germline-derived CDR1 and CDR2 are SGDLS and YYNGEE. V was shortened by 0 bases and J by 10 bases, with 16 bases between the two germline ends. This CDR3 comprises 14 residues. The chain uses TRBV9 and TRBJ1-1; D is unclear. Material for sequencing was CD4+ T cells from blood. This clonotype was obtained from a human donor with classical Hodgkin lymphoma. The CDR3 DNA follows: TGTGCCAGCAGCGTAGAAGGGAGGAGGGAAGGAGCTTTCTTT. Amino acids: CASSVEGRREGAFF.